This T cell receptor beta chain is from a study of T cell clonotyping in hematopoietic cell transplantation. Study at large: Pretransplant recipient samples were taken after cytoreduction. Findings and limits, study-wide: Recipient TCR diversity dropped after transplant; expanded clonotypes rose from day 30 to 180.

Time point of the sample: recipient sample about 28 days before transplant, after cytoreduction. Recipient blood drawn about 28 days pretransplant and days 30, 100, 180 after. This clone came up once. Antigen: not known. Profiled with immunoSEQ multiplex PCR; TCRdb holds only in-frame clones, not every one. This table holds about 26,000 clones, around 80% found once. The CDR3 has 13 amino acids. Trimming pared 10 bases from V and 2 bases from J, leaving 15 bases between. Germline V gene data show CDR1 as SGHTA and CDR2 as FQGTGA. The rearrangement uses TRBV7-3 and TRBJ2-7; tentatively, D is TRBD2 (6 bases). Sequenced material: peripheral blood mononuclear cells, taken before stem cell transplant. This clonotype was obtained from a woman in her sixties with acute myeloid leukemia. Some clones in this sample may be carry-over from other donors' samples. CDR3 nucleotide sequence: TGTGCCACCTGGGGGGACCTTACCTACGAGCAGTACTTC. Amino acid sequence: CATWGDLTYEQYF.